The 11 T cell receptor beta chains in this list originate from one sample, sequenced in a study of neurological immune-mediated disorders. TCRdb processed the 5' RACE reads anew with MiXCR; each CDR3 protein has one entry. The data contain about 46,000 distinct CDR3 sequences, 10% of them singletons. Sequenced sample: PBMCs. These receptors were taken from a man aged 65-85 years with HTLV-1-associated myelopathy (HAM/TSP).

This clonotype was recorded many times. The V and J genes are TRBV4-2 and TRBJ2-1; TRBD2 agrees at 8 bases. V dropped 2 bases and J dropped 4; count of bases not matched to a gene: 7. Germline CDR1 LGHNA, CDR2 YNFKEQ. This CDR3 is 16 amino acids long. CDR3 sequence: CASSQLVTSAYNEQFF. CDR3 coding DNA: TGTGCCAGCAGCCAATTGGTGACTAGCGCTTACAATGAGCAGTTCTTC.

As for this clonotype: Possible read error: a much larger clone is one base away. The chain uses TRBV12-3 or TRBV12-4 and TRBJ2-7, with TRBD1 as a possible D gene (5 bases). The CDR3 extends over 13 amino acids. CDR3 in amino acids: CANSQGWAYEQYF. The CDR3 bases are TGTGCCAACAGTCAGGGATGGGCCTACGAGCAGTACTTC.

This clonotype has at least ten counts. V gene TRBV6-1 combines with J gene TRBJ1-4, with 8 nucleotides matching TRBD1. There are 17 residues in the CDR3. CDR1 is MNHNS, CDR2 SASEGT, per germline. Trimming removed 3 bases from V and 5 bases from J; junction bases left unmatched: 11. The CDR3 DNA reads TGTGCCAGCAGTGAGCGTTTTACCGGGACAGGAAATGAAAAACTGTTTTTT. It encodes CASSERFTGTGNEKLFF.

At least ten counts were recorded for this clonotype. The gene calls are TRBV7-2 and TRBJ2-6; D is unresolved. CDR1 is SGHTA, CDR2 FQGNSA, per germline. This CDR3 is built from 14 residues. With 2 bases removed from V and 11 bases from J, the gap between germline ends came to 13 bases. The CDR3 coding sequence is TGTGCCAGCAGCTTAACCCCAAAAGTCGACGTCCTGACTTTC. This translates into CASSLTPKVDVLTF.

This clonotype was seen only a few times. V is TRBV20-1 and J is TRBJ1-2, with D hard to call. The length of the CDR3 is 11 residues. Germline assignment: CDR1 DFQATT and CDR2 SNEGSKA (reference sequence). Trimming removed 3 bases from V and 4 bases from J, with 6 bases in between. CDR3 loop: CSASASYGYTF. CDR3 nucleotides: TGCAGTGCTAGCGCCTCCTATGGCTACACCTTC.

The sample holds many counts of this clonotype. The chain employs TRBV5-1 and TRBJ2-7; the match to TRBD2 covers 13 bases. The germline CDR1 and CDR2 sequences are SGHRS and YFSETQ. The CDR3 is 16 residues long. With V trimmed by 4 bases and J by 5 bases, 9 bases remained unmatched. The CDR3, as DNA: TGCGCCAGCAGCACTTGGACTAGCGGGAGTCCGGACGAGCAGTACTTC. Translated: CASSTWTSGSPDEQYF.

In its sample, this clonotype was seen many times. The rearrangement uses TRBV7-3 and TRBJ2-1, with D possibly matching TRBD1 (6 bases). The CDR3 has 21 residues. Trimming took off 1 base at V and 1 base at J, with 26 bases between the two ends. Germline CDR1 and CDR2: SGHTA and FQGTGA. This CDR3 reads CASSLKVLTGLTKESYNEQFF. CDR3 coding DNA: TGTGCCAGCAGCTTAAAGGTCTTGACAGGTCTAACAAAGGAGTCCTACAATGAGCAGTTCTTC.

The sample holds many counts of this clonotype. This rearrangement joins TRBV20-1 to TRBJ2-5, with 13 bases that match TRBD2. CDR3 length equals 17 residues. CDR1 DFQATT and CDR2 SNEGSKA come from the germline V gene (reference sequence). V lost 3 bases and J lost 7; bases outside the gene matches: 14. The CDR3 DNA sequence: TGCAGTGCTAGTCCTCTACTACTAGCGGGAGGGGAGGTGACCCAGTACTTC. This encodes CSASPLLLAGGEVTQYF.

This clonotype has ten or more counts. The chain is built from TRBV27 and TRBJ2-1; D unresolved. The CDR3 has 13 residues. V lost 6 bases and J lost 6, with 12 bases in between. Germline V gives CDR1 MNHEY, CDR2 SMNVEV (reference sequence). The CDR3 DNA is TGTGCCAGCAGATACCTACCCGCCAATGAGCAGTTCTTC. This sequence encodes CASRYLPANEQFF.

Ten or more counts support this clonotype. The chain recombines TRBV5-5 with TRBJ2-3; D is unresolved. The V end was cut by 4 bases, the J end by 1 base, with 10 bases between. Germline V gene sequence: CDR1 SGHKS, CDR2 YYEKEE (reference sequence). This CDR3 spans 14 amino acids. The CDR3: CASSVDTRTDTQYF. DNA for the CDR3: TGTGCCAGCAGCGTCGACACCCGCACAGATACGCAGTATTTT.

This clonotype has at least ten counts. CDR3 amino acids: CASSPLGGSHTGELFF. For the CDR3, the DNA is TGTGCCAGCTCACCGTTAGGGGGGTCCCACACCGGGGAGCTGTTTTTT. The rearrangement links TRBV18 to TRBJ2-2, with D possibly called TRBD1 or TRBD2 (6 bases each). The CDR3 consists of 16 residues. From germline, CDR1 is KGHSH and CDR2 LQKENI. With 3 bases removed from V and 3 bases from J, the gap between germline ends came to 14 bases. The full variable domain, completed using reference TRBV18 and TRBJ2-2, is NAGVMQNPRHLVRRRGQEARLRCSPMKGHSHVYWYRQLPEEGLKFMVYLQKENIIDESGMPKERFSAEFPKEGPSILRIQQVVRGDSAAYFCASSPLGGSHTGELFFGEGSRLTVL.